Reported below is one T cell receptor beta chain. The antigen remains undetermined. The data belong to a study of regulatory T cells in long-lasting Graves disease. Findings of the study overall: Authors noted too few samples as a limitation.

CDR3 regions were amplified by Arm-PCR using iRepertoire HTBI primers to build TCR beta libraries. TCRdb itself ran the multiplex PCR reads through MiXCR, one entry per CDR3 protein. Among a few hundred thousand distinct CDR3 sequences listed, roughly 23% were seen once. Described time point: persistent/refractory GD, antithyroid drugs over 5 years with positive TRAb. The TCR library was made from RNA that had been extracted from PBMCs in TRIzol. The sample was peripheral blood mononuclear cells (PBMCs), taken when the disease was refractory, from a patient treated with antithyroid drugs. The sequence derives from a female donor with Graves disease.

The CDR3 DNA reads TGTGCCAGTGCCCCTGCCGGGAACTATGGCTACACCTTC. It is translated as CASAPAGNYGYTF. V gene TRBV19 combines with J gene TRBJ1-2, with D unresolved. The germline CDR1 and CDR2 sequences are LNHDA and SQIVND (reference sequence). Trimming removed 8 bases at V and 2 bases at J, with 12 bases between. This CDR3 comprises 13 residues. Supplemented by reference TRBV19 and TRBJ1-2, the full variable domain reads DGGITQSPKYLFRKEGQNVTLSCEQNLNHDAMYWYRQDPGQGLRLIYYSQIVNDFQKGDIAEGYSVSREKKESFPLTVTSAQKNPTAFYLCASAPAGNYGYTFGSGTRLTVV.